This record concerns one T cell receptor (beta chain) sequence. As yet, its antigen is unknown. The source of the sample is a study of CD4+ T cells in melanoma. Method: immunoSEQ multiplex PCR; TCRdb's copy keeps in-frame clones and lacks some. The repertoire holds some 13,000 clones, with 70% as singletons. Study-level points and caveats: Reportedly, melanoma neoantigen-specific CD4+ T cells showed varied differentiation states. CD8+ T cell, macrophage and B cell function reportedly correlated with neoantigen-specific CD4+ T cells.

V lost 6 bases, J lost 7 bases, and 21 bases lay in between. CDR3 length: 16 residues. Per germline, CDR1 LNHDA and CDR2 SQIVND (reference sequence). This TCR was recovered from a human donor with melanoma. The sequenced sample was cells from a culture (not recorded whether cultured in vitro). The gene calls are TRBV19 and TRBJ1-4; D remains unclear. The CDR3 loop reads CASRSLHGEQSEKLFF. The CDR3 DNA is TGTGCCAGTAGGAGCCTTCATGGGGAGCAAAGTGAAAAACTGTTTTTT.